The rows below give T cell receptor beta chains drawn from one sample of a study of T cell changes during pregnancy in multiple sclerosis. The assay was immunoSEQ multiplex PCR, and TCRdb's table has in-frame clones only and misses some. The sample has about 98,000 clones; 92% are singletons. The input for sequencing was peripheral blood, taken after pregnancy. These receptors were obtained from a female donor in good health, enrolled as a control in a pregnancy study. Both conserved end residues are part of each CDR3. The order of the fields is CDR3 DNA, CDR3 protein, J gene, clone size, V gene, D gene. The D gene is left open where the match is weak. A row's size may be missing; if present it is once, few, many or a size class.

CDR3 DNA: TGTGCCAGCAGTTCCCTAGAGACCCAGTACTTC
CDR3 protein: CASSSLETQYF
J gene: TRBJ2-5
clone size: -
V gene: TRBV6-6
D gene: -

CDR3 DNA: TGTGCCAGCAGCTTTACAGGGGAAGAGACCCAGTACTTC
CDR3 protein: CASSFTGEETQYF
J gene: TRBJ2-5
clone size: -
V gene: TRBV7-9
D gene: TRBD1

CDR3 DNA: TGCGCCAGCAGCCCCCCCGGAGGTCGTAACAATGAGCAGTTCTTC
CDR3 protein: CASSPPGGRNNEQFF
J gene: TRBJ2-1
clone size: -
V gene: TRBV4-1
D gene: -

CDR3 DNA: TGTGCCAGCAGAAAAGGACAGGAACAGATCGCATCGTTTTTT
CDR3 protein: CASRKGQEQIASFF
J gene: TRBJ1-4
clone size: -
V gene: TRBV6-5
D gene: TRBD1

CDR3 DNA: TGCGCCAGCAGCCATCCCCAGGGGCGACGAACTGAAGCTTTCTTT
CDR3 protein: CASSHPQGRRTEAFF
J gene: TRBJ1-1
clone size: -
V gene: TRBV4-1
D gene: -

CDR3 DNA: TGTGCCAGCAGTATCCCGGGACAGGGGTTCGACTATGGCTACACCTTC
CDR3 protein: CASSIPGQGFDYGYTF
J gene: TRBJ1-2
clone size: -
V gene: TRBV28
D gene: TRBD1

CDR3 DNA: TGTGCCAGTAGTATTAATTCCGGGACAAATAGCAATCAGCCCCAGCATTTT
CDR3 protein: CASSINSGTNSNQPQHF
J gene: TRBJ1-5
clone size: -
V gene: TRBV19
D gene: -

CDR3 DNA: TGTGCCAGCCTCTGGCGGGGCAGATCTGGAAACACCATATATTTT
CDR3 protein: CASLWRGRSGNTIYF
J gene: TRBJ1-3
clone size: -
V gene: TRBV2
D gene: -

CDR3 DNA: TGTGCCGGAAGGGGTTCCTACGAGCAGTACTTC
CDR3 protein: CAGRGSYEQYF
J gene: TRBJ2-7
clone size: -
V gene: TRBV6-1
D gene: -

CDR3 DNA: TGTGCCAGCAGAAGACTGGGGGGGGACACCGGGGAGCTGTTTTTT
CDR3 protein: CASRRLGGDTGELFF
J gene: TRBJ2-2
clone size: -
V gene: TRBV27
D gene: TRBD2

CDR3 DNA: TGTGCCAGCAGTAGCGACAGGGTTAGGCCCTACGAGCAGTACTTC
CDR3 protein: CASSSDRVRPYEQYF
J gene: TRBJ2-7
clone size: -
V gene: TRBV6-1
D gene: TRBD1

CDR3 DNA: TGTGCCTGGGCGGGTATAACTGAAGCTTTCTTT
CDR3 protein: CAWAGITEAFF
J gene: TRBJ1-1
clone size: -
V gene: TRBV30
D gene: -

CDR3 DNA: TGCGCCAGCAGCCAAGCGACGGGATCTCCGAACACCTTC
CDR3 protein: CASSQATGSPNTF
J gene: TRBJ1-2
clone size: -
V gene: TRBV4-1
D gene: -

CDR3 DNA: TGTGCCAGCAGCGACACCCGAGCGGGGGATAGTGCCGGGGAGCTGTTTTTT
CDR3 protein: CASSDTRAGDSAGELFF
J gene: TRBJ2-2
clone size: once
V gene: TRBV9
D gene: TRBD2

CDR3 DNA: TGTGCCAGCTCTCTGGGACAGGGAGTAACTAATGAAAAACTGTTTTTT
CDR3 protein: CASSLGQGVTNEKLFF
J gene: TRBJ1-4
clone size: -
V gene: TRBV18
D gene: TRBD1

CDR3 DNA: TGCGCCAGCAGCTTCTCTTCAACTAATGAGCAGTTCTTC
CDR3 protein: CASSFSSTNEQFF
J gene: TRBJ2-1
clone size: -
V gene: TRBV5-1
D gene: -

CDR3 DNA: TGCAGCGTTGGACAGGGTGCAAGGGAGACCCAGTACTTC
CDR3 protein: CSVGQGARETQYF
J gene: TRBJ2-5
clone size: -
V gene: TRBV29-1
D gene: TRBD1

CDR3 DNA: TGTGCCAGCAGCTTACGACAGGGGGCTGTTGAAGACACCATATATTTT
CDR3 protein: CASSLRQGAVEDTIYF
J gene: TRBJ1-3
clone size: -
V gene: TRBV7-9
D gene: TRBD1

CDR3 DNA: TGTGCCAGCAGTGAAGCCGGACACGGGGAGCTGTTTTTT
CDR3 protein: CASSEAGHGELFF
J gene: TRBJ2-2
clone size: -
V gene: TRBV2
D gene: -

CDR3 DNA: TGTGCCAGCAGCGCCCCGGGGACAGTAGACCAAGAGACCCAGTACTTC
CDR3 protein: CASSAPGTVDQETQYF
J gene: TRBJ2-5
clone size: -
V gene: TRBV6-8
D gene: TRBD1

CDR3 DNA: TGTGCCAGCAGTGAAGCTGAGGATTCGTTCTGGTACAATGAGCAGTTCTTC
CDR3 protein: CASSEAEDSFWYNEQFF
J gene: TRBJ2-1
clone size: -
V gene: TRBV6-1
D gene: -

CDR3 DNA: TGTGCCAGCAGTGAGTCTAGCGGGAGCTGGTACGAGCAGTACTTC
CDR3 protein: CASSESSGSWYEQYF
J gene: TRBJ2-7
clone size: -
V gene: TRBV6-1
D gene: TRBD2

CDR3 DNA: TGTGCCAGCACCCCGGGACTAGCGGAAAACGTCCTCTACAATGAGCAGTTCTTC
CDR3 protein: CASTPGLAENVLYNEQFF
J gene: TRBJ2-1
clone size: -
V gene: TRBV9
D gene: TRBD2

CDR3 DNA: TGTGCCAGCAGCGAACTTCGACTAGCGGGGTTAAAGGGGAGACCGTATTTT
CDR3 protein: CASSELRLAGLKGRPYF
J gene: TRBJ2-3
clone size: -
V gene: TRBV21-1
D gene: -

CDR3 DNA: TGTGCCAGCTCACGCGAACTTACGGGGGCCAACGTCCTGACTTTC
CDR3 protein: CASSRELTGANVLTF
J gene: TRBJ2-6
clone size: once
V gene: TRBV18
D gene: -

CDR3 DNA: TGTGCCAGCAGCACGGCCGGGAAGTATGGCTACACCTTC
CDR3 protein: CASSTAGKYGYTF
J gene: TRBJ1-2
clone size: -
V gene: TRBV7-2
D gene: -

CDR3 DNA: TGTGCCAGCAGTTACTCGGAGGGCTCTGGGGCCAACGTCCTGACTTTC
CDR3 protein: CASSYSEGSGANVLTF
J gene: TRBJ2-6
clone size: -
V gene: TRBV6-6
D gene: -

CDR3 DNA: TGTGCCATCAGTGAGACATACAGCTATGGCTACACCTTC
CDR3 protein: CAISETYSYGYTF
J gene: TRBJ1-2
clone size: -
V gene: TRBV10-3
D gene: -

CDR3 DNA: TGTGCCAGCAACGACAGGGGTTATGAAAAACTGTTTTTT
CDR3 protein: CASNDRGYEKLFF
J gene: TRBJ1-4
clone size: -
V gene: TRBV28
D gene: TRBD1

CDR3 DNA: TGTGCCATTACGCGACAGCCCATAGAGGGCTACACCTTC
CDR3 protein: CAITRQPIEGYTF
J gene: TRBJ1-2
clone size: -
V gene: TRBV2
D gene: -

CDR3 DNA: TGTGCCAGCAGTTTTCAGGGACTGGGGGAAAAACTGTTTTTT
CDR3 protein: CASSFQGLGEKLFF
J gene: TRBJ1-4
clone size: -
V gene: TRBV28
D gene: -

CDR3 DNA: TGTGCCAGTGCGACAGGGGGCGACACCGGGGAGCTGTTTTTT
CDR3 protein: CASATGGDTGELFF
J gene: TRBJ2-2
clone size: -
V gene: TRBV7-9
D gene: TRBD1

CDR3 DNA: TGTGCCAGTAGTCGACAGGGGGTCTATGGCTACACCTTC
CDR3 protein: CASSRQGVYGYTF
J gene: TRBJ1-2
clone size: -
V gene: TRBV19
D gene: TRBD1

CDR3 DNA: TGTGCCTGGAGTGTACAGCGGATCTCTGGGGCCAACGTCCTGACTTTC
CDR3 protein: CAWSVQRISGANVLTF
J gene: TRBJ2-6
clone size: -
V gene: TRBV30
D gene: -

CDR3 DNA: TGTGCCAGCAGCCAAGATCGCGGTGATACGCAGTATTTT
CDR3 protein: CASSQDRGDTQYF
J gene: TRBJ2-3
clone size: once
V gene: TRBV4-2
D gene: -

CDR3 DNA: TGTGCCAGCAGCGTTGGGGGGAGTAGCACAGATACGCAGTATTTT
CDR3 protein: CASSVGGSSTDTQYF
J gene: TRBJ2-3
clone size: -
V gene: TRBV9
D gene: -

CDR3 DNA: TGTGCTAGCCATGGACAGGGGGCGGTCGATGAGCAGTTCTTC
CDR3 protein: CASHGQGAVDEQFF
J gene: TRBJ2-1
clone size: -
V gene: TRBV12-5
D gene: TRBD1

CDR3 DNA: TGTGCCAGCAGCTTGGCCCCGGGTGGCAGCAATCAGCCCCAGCATTTT
CDR3 protein: CASSLAPGGSNQPQHF
J gene: TRBJ1-5
clone size: -
V gene: TRBV5-4
D gene: -